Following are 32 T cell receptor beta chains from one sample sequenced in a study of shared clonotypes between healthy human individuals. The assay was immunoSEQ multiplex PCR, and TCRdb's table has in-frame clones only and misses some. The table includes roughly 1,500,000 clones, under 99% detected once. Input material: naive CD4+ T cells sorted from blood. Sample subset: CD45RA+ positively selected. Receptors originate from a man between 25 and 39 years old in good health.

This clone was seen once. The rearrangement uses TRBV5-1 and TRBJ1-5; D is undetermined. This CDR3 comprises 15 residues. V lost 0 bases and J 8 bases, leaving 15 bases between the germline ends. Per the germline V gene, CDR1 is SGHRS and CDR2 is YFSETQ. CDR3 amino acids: CASSLDWDAREPQHF. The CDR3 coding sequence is TGCGCCAGCAGCTTGGACTGGGATGCACGTGAGCCCCAGCATTTT.

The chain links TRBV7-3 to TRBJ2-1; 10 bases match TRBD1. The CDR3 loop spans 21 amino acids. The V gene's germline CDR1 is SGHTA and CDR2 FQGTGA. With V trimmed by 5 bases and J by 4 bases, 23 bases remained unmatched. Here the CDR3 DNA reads TGTGCCAGCAGCCAATATAAAGGGGCCTTGACAGGGGGCAAGACTTACAATGAGCAGTTCTTC. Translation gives CASSQYKGALTGGKTYNEQFF.

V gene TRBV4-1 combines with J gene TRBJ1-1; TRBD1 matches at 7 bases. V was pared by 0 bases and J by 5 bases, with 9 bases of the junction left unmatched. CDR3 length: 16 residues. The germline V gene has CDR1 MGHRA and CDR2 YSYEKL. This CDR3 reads CASSQDQTGFFTEAFF. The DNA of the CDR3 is TGCGCCAGCAGCCAAGACCAGACAGGGTTCTTTACTGAAGCTTTCTTT.

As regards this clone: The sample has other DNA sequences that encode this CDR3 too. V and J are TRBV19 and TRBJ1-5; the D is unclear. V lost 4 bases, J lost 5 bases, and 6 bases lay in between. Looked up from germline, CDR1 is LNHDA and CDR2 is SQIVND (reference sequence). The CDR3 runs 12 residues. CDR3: CASSTNYQPQHF. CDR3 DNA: TGTGCCAGTAGTACTAATTATCAGCCCCAGCATTTT.

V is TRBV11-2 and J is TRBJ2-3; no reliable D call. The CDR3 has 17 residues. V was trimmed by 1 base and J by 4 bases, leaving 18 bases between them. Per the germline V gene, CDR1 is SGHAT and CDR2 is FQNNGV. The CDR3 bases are TGTGCCAGCAGCTTAGGGCGTAAGGCAAGAAGAGCAGATACGCAGTATTTT. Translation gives CASSLGRKARRADTQYF. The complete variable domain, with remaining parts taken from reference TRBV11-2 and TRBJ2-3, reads EAGVAQSPRYKIIEKRQSVAFWCNPISGHATLYWYQQILGQGPKLLIQFQNNGVVDDSQLPKDRFSAERLKGVDSTLKIQPAKLEDSAVYLCASSLGRKARRADTQYFGPGTRLTVL.

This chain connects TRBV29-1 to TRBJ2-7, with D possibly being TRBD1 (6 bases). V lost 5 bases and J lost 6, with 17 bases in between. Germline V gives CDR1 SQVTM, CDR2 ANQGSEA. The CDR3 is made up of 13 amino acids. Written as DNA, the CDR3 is TGCAGCGTTCCCCGACAGGCTGGCGGCGAGCAGTACTTC. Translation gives CSVPRQAGGEQYF.

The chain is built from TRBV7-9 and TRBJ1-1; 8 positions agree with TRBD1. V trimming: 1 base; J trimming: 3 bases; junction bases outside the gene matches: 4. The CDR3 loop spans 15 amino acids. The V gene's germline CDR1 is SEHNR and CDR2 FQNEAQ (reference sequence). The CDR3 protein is CASSLGTGLDTEAFF. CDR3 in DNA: TGTGCCAGCAGCTTAGGGACAGGGTTGGACACTGAAGCTTTCTTT.

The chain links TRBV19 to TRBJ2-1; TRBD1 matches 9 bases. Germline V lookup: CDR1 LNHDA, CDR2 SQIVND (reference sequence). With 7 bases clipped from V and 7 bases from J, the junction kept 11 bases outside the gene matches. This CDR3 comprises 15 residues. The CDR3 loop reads CASTTTGGLGNEQFF. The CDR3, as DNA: TGTGCCAGTACTACTACAGGGGGCCTGGGGAATGAGCAGTTCTTC.

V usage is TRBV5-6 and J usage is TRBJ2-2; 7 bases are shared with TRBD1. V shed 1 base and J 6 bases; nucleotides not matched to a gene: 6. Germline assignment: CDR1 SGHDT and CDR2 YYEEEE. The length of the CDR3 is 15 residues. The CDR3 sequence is CASSLWPGGSGELFF. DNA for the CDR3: TGTGCCAGCAGCTTGTGGCCAGGGGGTTCCGGGGAGCTGTTTTTT.

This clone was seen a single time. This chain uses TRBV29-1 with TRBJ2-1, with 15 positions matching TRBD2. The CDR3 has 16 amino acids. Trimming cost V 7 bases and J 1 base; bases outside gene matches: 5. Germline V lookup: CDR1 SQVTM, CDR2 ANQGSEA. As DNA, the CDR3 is TGCAGCGCCGCCGGGACTAGCGGGAGGTCCTACAATGAGCAGTTCTTC. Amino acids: CSAAGTSGRSYNEQFF.

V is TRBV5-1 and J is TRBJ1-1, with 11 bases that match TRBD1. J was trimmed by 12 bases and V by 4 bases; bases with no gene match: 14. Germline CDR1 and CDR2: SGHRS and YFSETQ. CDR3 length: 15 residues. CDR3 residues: CASSGTWDRGLSTFF. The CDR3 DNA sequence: TGCGCCAGCAGCGGGACGTGGGACAGGGGGTTGAGTACTTTCTTT.

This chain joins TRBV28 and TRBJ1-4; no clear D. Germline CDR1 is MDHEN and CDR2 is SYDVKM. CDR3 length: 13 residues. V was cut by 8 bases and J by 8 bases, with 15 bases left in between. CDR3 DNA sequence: TGTGCCAGCGCTTCGGACGAATCGGAAAAACTGTTTTTT. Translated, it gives CASASDESEKLFF.

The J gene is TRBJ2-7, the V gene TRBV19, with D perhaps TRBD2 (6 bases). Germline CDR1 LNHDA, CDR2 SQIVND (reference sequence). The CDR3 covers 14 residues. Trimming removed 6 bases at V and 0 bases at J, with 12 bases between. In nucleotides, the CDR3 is TGTGCCAGTAGAAAGGAGGGAATCTCCTACGAGCAGTACTTC. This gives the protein CASRKEGISYEQYF. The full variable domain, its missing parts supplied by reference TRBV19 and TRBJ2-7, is DGGITQSPKYLFRKEGQNVTLSCEQNLNHDAMYWYRQDPGQGLRLIYYSQIVNDFQKGDIAEGYSVSREKKESFPLTVTSAQKNPTAFYLCASRKEGISYEQYFGPGTRLTVT.

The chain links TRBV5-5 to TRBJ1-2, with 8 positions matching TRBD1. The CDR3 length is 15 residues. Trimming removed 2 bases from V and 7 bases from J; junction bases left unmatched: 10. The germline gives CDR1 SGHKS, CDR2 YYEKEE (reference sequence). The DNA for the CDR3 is TGTGCCAGCAGCTTAACAGGGGGTTTGGCGGGTGGCTACACCTTC. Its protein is CASSLTGGLAGGYTF.

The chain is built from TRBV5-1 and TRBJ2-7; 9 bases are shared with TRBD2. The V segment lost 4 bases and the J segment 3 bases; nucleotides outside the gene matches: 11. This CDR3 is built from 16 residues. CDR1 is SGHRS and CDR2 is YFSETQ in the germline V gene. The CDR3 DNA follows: TGCGCCAGCAGCCCCTTAAGTGCGGGAGGGCGCTACGAGCAGTACTTC. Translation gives CASSPLSAGGRYEQYF.

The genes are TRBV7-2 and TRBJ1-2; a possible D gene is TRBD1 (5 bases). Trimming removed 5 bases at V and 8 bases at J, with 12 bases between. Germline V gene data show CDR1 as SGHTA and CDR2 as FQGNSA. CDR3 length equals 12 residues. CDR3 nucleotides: TGTGCCAGCAGCCAGGGAACGACCGGCTACACCTTC. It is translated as CASSQGTTGYTF.

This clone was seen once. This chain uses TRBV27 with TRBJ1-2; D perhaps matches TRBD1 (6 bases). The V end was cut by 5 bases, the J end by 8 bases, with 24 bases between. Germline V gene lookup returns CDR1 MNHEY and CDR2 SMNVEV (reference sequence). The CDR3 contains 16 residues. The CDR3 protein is CASSRLNRELSGGYTF. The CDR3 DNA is TGTGCCAGCAGTCGCCTTAACAGGGAGCTCTCGGGGGGCTACACCTTC.

CDR3 in amino acids: CASSKGLAEQETQYF. CDR3 sequence (DNA): TGTGCCAGCAGCAAGGGACTAGCGGAACAAGAGACCCAGTACTTC. The V call is TRBV7-6, the J call TRBJ2-5, with 11 bases lining up with TRBD2. CDR3 length equals 15 residues. Germline V CDR1 and CDR2: SGHVS, FNYEAQ. Losses at the gene ends were 5 bases for V and 2 bases for J; bases not matched to a gene: 4.

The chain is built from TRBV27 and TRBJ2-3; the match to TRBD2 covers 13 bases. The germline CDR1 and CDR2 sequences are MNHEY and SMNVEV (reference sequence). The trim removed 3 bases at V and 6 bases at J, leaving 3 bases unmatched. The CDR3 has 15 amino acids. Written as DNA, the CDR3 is TGTGCCAGCAGTTTCGGGACTAGCGGGGCGGATACGCAGTATTTT. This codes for CASSFGTSGADTQYF.

CDR3 sequence (DNA): TGTGCCAGCAGTTTCAAGGGATATGGCTACACCTTC. Translated: CASSFKGYGYTF. The gene calls are TRBV27 and TRBJ1-2; no definite D call. V was clipped by 3 bases and J by 5 bases, with 7 bases between them. This CDR3 is built from 12 residues. Germline V CDR1 and CDR2: MNHEY, SMNVEV (reference sequence).

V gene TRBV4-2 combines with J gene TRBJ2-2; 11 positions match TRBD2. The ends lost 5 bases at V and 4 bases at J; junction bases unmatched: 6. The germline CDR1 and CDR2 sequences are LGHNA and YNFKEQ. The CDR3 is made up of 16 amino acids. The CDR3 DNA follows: TGTGCCAGCAGCGAACTAGCGGGAGTTGCCACCGGGGAGCTGTTTTTT. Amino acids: CASSELAGVATGELFF.

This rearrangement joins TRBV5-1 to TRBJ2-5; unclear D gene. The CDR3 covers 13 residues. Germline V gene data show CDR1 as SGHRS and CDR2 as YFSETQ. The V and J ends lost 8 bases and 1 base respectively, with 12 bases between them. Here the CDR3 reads CASGPTTQETQYF. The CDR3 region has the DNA TGCGCCAGTGGACCGACAACCCAAGAGACCCAGTACTTC.

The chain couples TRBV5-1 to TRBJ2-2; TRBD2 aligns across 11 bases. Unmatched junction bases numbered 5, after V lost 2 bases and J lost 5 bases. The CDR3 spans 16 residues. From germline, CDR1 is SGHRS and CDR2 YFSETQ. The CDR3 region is CASSFIAGGLTGELFF. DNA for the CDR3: TGCGCCAGCAGCTTCATAGCGGGAGGGCTAACCGGGGAGCTGTTTTTT.

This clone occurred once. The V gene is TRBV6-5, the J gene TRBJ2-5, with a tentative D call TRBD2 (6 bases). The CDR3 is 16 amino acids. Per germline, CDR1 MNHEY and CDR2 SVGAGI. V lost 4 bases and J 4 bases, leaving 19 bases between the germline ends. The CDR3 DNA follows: TGTGCCAGCAGTTGGGCGGGAAGTCATAGTCTAGAGACCCAGTACTTC. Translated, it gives CASSWAGSHSLETQYF.

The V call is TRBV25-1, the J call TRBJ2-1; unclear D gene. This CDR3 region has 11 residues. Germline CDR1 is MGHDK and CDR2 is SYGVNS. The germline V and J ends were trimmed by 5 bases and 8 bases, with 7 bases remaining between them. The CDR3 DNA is TGTGCCAGCAGTCACGGCGATGAGCAGTTCTTC. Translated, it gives CASSHGDEQFF.

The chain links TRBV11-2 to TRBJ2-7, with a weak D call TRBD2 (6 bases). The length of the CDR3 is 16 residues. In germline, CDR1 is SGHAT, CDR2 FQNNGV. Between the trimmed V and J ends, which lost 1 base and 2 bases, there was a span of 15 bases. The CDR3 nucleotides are TGTGCCAGCAGCTTAGGCCCGGGAGTTAGCCCCTACGAGCAGTACTTC. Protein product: CASSLGPGVSPYEQYF.

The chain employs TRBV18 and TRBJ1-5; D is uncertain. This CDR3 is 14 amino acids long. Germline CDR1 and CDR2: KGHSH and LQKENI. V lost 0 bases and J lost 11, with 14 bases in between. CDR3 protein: CASSPPEGSRAQHF. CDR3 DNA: TGTGCCAGCTCACCACCTGAAGGGTCAAGGGCCCAGCATTTT. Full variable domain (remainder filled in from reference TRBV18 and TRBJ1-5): NAGVMQNPRHLVRRRGQEARLRCSPMKGHSHVYWYRQLPEEGLKFMVYLQKENIIDESGMPKERFSAEFPKEGPSILRIQQVVRGDSAAYFCASSPPEGSRAQHFGDGTRLSIL.

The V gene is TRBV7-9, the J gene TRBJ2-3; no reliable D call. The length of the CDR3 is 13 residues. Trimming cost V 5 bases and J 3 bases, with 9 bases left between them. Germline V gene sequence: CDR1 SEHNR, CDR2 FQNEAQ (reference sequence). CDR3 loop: CASSRSVTDTQYF. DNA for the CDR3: TGTGCCAGCAGCAGGTCTGTTACAGATACGCAGTATTTT.

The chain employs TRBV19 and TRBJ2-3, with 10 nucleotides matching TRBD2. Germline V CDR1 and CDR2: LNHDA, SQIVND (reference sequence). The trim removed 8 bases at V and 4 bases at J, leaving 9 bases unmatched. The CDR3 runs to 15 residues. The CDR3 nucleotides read TGTGCCAGTGGGAACCTAGCGGGAGTAGCAGATACGCAGTATTTT. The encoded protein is CASGNLAGVADTQYF.

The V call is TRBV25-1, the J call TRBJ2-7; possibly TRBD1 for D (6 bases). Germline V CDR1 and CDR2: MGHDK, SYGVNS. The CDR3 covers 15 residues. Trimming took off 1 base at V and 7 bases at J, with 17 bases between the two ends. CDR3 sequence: CASSESTTGWWEQYF. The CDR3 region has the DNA TGTGCCAGCAGTGAATCAACTACAGGGTGGTGGGAGCAGTACTTC.

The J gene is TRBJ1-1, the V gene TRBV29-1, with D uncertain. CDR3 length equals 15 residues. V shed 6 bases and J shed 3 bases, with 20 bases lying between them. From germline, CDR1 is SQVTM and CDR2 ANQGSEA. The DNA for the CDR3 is TGCAGCGTCGAACTCTTCGGCAACTTCCACACTGAAGCTTTCTTT. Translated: CSVELFGNFHTEAFF.

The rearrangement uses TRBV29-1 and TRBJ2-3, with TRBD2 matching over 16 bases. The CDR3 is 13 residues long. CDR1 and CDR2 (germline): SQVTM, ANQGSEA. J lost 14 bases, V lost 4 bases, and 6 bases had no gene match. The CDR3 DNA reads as TGCAGCGTTGGGGGACTAGCGGGAGGGGAGCGGTATTTT. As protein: CSVGGLAGGERYF.